This T cell receptor (beta chain) was recorded in a study of PD-L1 blockade in urothelial cancer. There are 13 residues in the CDR3. Trimming removed 7 bases from V and 6 bases from J; junction bases left unmatched: 7. Germline V gives CDR1 SNHLY, CDR2 FYNNEI. Repertoires were generated with immunoSEQ multiplex PCR, while TCRdb's copy carries only in-frame clones and drops some. The table shows about 52,000 clones, with around 74% occurring only once. By proportion, this clone is medium-sized. Time point of the sample: pretreatment peripheral blood. This clonotype was obtained from a man between 65 and 80 years old with urothelial cancer. This material consisted of PBMCs, taken around atezolizumab (anti-PD-L1) treatment. The chain recombines TRBV2 with TRBJ2-7, with TRBD1 matching over 9 bases. CDR3 nucleotide sequence: TGTGCCAGCACCCGACAGGGGGTAGGCGAGCAGTACTTC. Its translation: CASTRQGVGEQYF.